The next 28 T cell receptor beta chains were all read from a single sample in a study of control samples from healthy donors and cancer patients. This table comes from immunoSEQ multiplex PCR, and its TCRdb copy is limited to in-frame clones, with some not included. The data show 150,000 to 200,000 clones, with approximately 90% seen just once and less than 0.75% held by the top ten. Sequencing used blood. The receptors derive from a woman in her 30s in good health.

This chain connects TRBV5-4 to TRBJ2-2, with 8 nucleotides matching TRBD2. V shed 0 bases, J shed 9 bases, and the junction held 7 bases outside the gene matches. Per germline, CDR1 SGHNT and CDR2 YYREEE (reference sequence). This CDR3 spans 15 amino acids. The CDR3 loop is CASSLVRGGYRELFF. The CDR3 nucleotides are TGTGCCAGCAGCTTGGTTCGCGGGGGGTACCGGGAGCTGTTTTTT.

The gene calls are TRBV30 and TRBJ2-2; the D gene could be TRBD1 or TRBD2 (7 bases each). The germline gives CDR1 GTSNPN, CDR2 SVGIG (reference sequence). The V end was cut by 1 base, the J end by 5 bases, with 17 bases between. The CDR3 sequence is 16 residues long. The CDR3 here is CAWSGGGGAGTGELFF. CDR3 nucleotide sequence: TGTGCCTGGAGTGGGGGAGGGGGCGCAGGGACCGGGGAGCTGTTTTTT.

This chain joins TRBV28 and TRBJ2-2, with TRBD2 matching over 8 bases. The CDR3 contains 20 residues. The V gene's germline CDR1 is MDHEN and CDR2 SYDVKM. V was pared by 11 bases and J by 5 bases, with 28 bases of the junction left unmatched. Here the CDR3 DNA reads TGTGCCCGCACCGGGGGGGGGCTTCGGGCTCAGCTTAAGATTACCGGGGAGCTGTTTTTT. Residues: CARTGGGLRAQLKITGELFF.

The V gene is TRBV18, the J gene TRBJ2-7; 10 bases fit TRBD1. CDR1 and CDR2 from the germline V gene are KGHSH and LQKENI. The CDR3 length is 16 residues. V trimming: 5 bases; J trimming: 0 bases; junction bases outside the gene matches: 7. The CDR3 region has the DNA TGTGCCAGCTCAAAGGGACAGGGGTGGGACTCCTACGAGCAGTACTTC. Translated: CASSKGQGWDSYEQYF. The whole variable domain, filled in from reference TRBV18 and TRBJ2-7, reads NAGVMQNPRHLVRRRGQEARLRCSPMKGHSHVYWYRQLPEEGLKFMVYLQKENIIDESGMPKERFSAEFPKEGPSILRIQQVVRGDSAAYFCASSKGQGWDSYEQYFGPGTRLTVT.

Remarks on this clone: The sample contains more than one DNA sequence encoding this CDR3. The chain has TRBV19 and TRBJ1-5; weak D call: TRBD1 (5 bases). V was trimmed by 6 bases and J by 7 bases, leaving 22 bases between them. Germline V gene data show CDR1 as LNHDA and CDR2 as SQIVND (reference sequence). CDR3 size: 16 residues. DNA of the CDR3: TGTGCCAGTAGCCGACTTGCAGGGTTAATGGGGCAGCCCCAGCATTTT. Translated: CASSRLAGLMGQPQHF.

Comments on this clone: Other nucleotide sequences from this sample produce the same CDR3. J is TRBJ1-5 and V is TRBV28; D not certain. The germline V and J ends were trimmed by 3 bases and 1 base, with 4 bases remaining between them. Looked up from germline, CDR1 is MDHEN and CDR2 is SYDVKM. The CDR3 sequence is 13 residues long. CDR3: CASSLLSNQPQHF. The CDR3 bases are TGTGCCAGCAGTTTGCTGAGCAATCAGCCCCAGCATTTT.

The CDR3 sequence: CASSLAPSPYNEQFF. The CDR3 nucleotides read TGTGCCAGCAGCTTAGCGCCAAGTCCGTACAATGAGCAGTTCTTC. This rearrangement joins TRBV7-9 to TRBJ2-1; D is unclear. This CDR3 is built from 15 residues. From germline, CDR1 is SEHNR and CDR2 FQNEAQ (reference sequence). The V end was cut by 0 bases, the J end by 4 bases, with 10 bases between.

The chain recombines TRBV30 with TRBJ1-1, with 7 bases lining up with TRBD1. The ends lost 3 bases at V and 8 bases at J; junction bases unmatched: 6. The CDR3 extends over 12 amino acids. Germline V gives CDR1 GTSNPN, CDR2 SVGIG (reference sequence). The chain's CDR3 is CAWRTGSLEAFF. Written as DNA, the CDR3 is TGTGCCTGGAGGACAGGGTCCTTGGAAGCTTTCTTT.

The chain employs TRBV14 and TRBJ2-2, with 11 bases identical to TRBD1. The germline V gene encodes CDR1 SGHDN and CDR2 FVKESK. The CDR3 length is 17 residues. V was pared by 2 bases and J by 4 bases, with 6 bases of the junction left unmatched. Here the CDR3 reads CASSQTPGTGGTGELFF. CDR3 nucleotide sequence: TGTGCCAGCAGCCAAACGCCCGGGACAGGGGGCACCGGGGAGCTGTTTTTT. The full variable domain, in which reference TRBV14 and TRBJ2-2 provide the parts outside the CDR3, is EAGVTQFPSHSVIEKGQTVTLRCDPISGHDNLYWYRRVMGKEIKFLLHFVKESKQDESGMPNNRFLAERTGGTYSTLKVQPAELEDSGVYFCASSQTPGTGGTGELFFGEGSRLTVL.

This rearrangement joins TRBV7-9 to TRBJ1-5; D is unresolved. The germline V gene encodes CDR1 SEHNR and CDR2 FQNEAQ (reference sequence). Trimming shortened V by 1 base and J by 1 base, and 8 bases separated the two germline ends. The CDR3 covers 15 residues. DNA of the CDR3: TGTGCCAGCAGCTTAGGTAGACTCAGCAATCAGCCCCAGCATTTT. This encodes CASSLGRLSNQPQHF.

This chain joins TRBV5-8 and TRBJ2-4; 8 nucleotides align to TRBD1. Germline V gives CDR1 SGHTS, CDR2 YDEGEE. This CDR3 is 17 amino acids long. J was trimmed by 3 bases and V by 5 bases; bases with no gene match: 13. The CDR3 reads CASSKDRESYGKNIQYF. CDR3 nucleotide sequence: TGTGCCAGCAGTAAGGACAGGGAATCGTATGGCAAAAACATTCAGTACTTC.

The J gene is TRBJ2-1, the V gene TRBV7-8; D is unresolved. V gave up 3 bases and J gave up 3 bases, with 9 bases separating them. Germline lookup yields CDR1 SGHVS and CDR2 FQNEAQ. CDR3 length equals 14 residues. The CDR3 region is CASSLATVYNEQFF. The CDR3 nucleotides are TGTGCCAGCAGCTTGGCCACTGTCTACAATGAGCAGTTCTTC.

The chain has TRBV5-1 and TRBJ2-7; 9 positions agree with TRBD1. This CDR3 has 16 amino acids. Germline V gene lookup returns CDR1 SGHRS and CDR2 YFSETQ. Trimming cost V 2 bases and J 4 bases; bases outside gene matches: 10. CDR3 amino acids: CASSLLPGQGHYEQYF. DNA of the CDR3: TGCGCCAGCAGCTTACTTCCGGGACAGGGTCATTACGAGCAGTACTTC.

As DNA, the CDR3 is TGTGCCAGCAGCTTAGGCCATGAGCAGTTCTTC. It codes for CASSLGHEQFF. The rearrangement links TRBV5-6 to TRBJ2-1; D gene unclear. CDR3 size: 11 residues. Germline V lookup: CDR1 SGHDT, CDR2 YYEEEE. Trimming left V 2 bases short and J 8 bases short, with 5 bases between.

V is TRBV19 and J is TRBJ1-1; unclear D gene. CDR1 LNHDA and CDR2 SQIVND come from the germline V gene (reference sequence). Trimming removed 5 bases at V and 1 base at J, with 5 bases between. The CDR3 has 12 residues. The CDR3 loop is CASSYANTEAFF. For the CDR3, the DNA is TGTGCCAGTAGTTATGCGAACACTGAAGCTTTCTTT.

The chain has TRBV19 and TRBJ2-1; TRBD2 aligns across 12 bases. Germline lookup yields CDR1 LNHDA and CDR2 SQIVND (reference sequence). The V segment lost 7 bases and the J segment 5 bases; nucleotides outside the gene matches: 6. This CDR3 spans 15 amino acids. The CDR3 DNA sequence: TGTGCCAGTACCGAACTAGCGGGAGGTCACAATGAGCAGTTCTTC. Its protein product is CASTELAGGHNEQFF.

The rearrangement uses TRBV4-1 and TRBJ1-4, with 10 bases fitting TRBD1. Germline lookup yields CDR1 MGHRA and CDR2 YSYEKL. The CDR3 length is 18 residues. The ends lost 0 bases at V and 8 bases at J; junction bases unmatched: 12. For the CDR3, the DNA is TGCGCCAGCAGCCAAGAAGGGCCACGGACAGGGGGAAGGGAAAAACTGTTTTTT. It yields the protein CASSQEGPRTGGREKLFF.

The chain uses TRBV18 and TRBJ2-7, with D possibly TRBD1 on 6 matching bases. The CDR3 is made up of 14 amino acids. With 3 bases removed from V and 0 bases from J, the gap between germline ends came to 9 bases. Germline CDR1 is KGHSH and CDR2 is LQKENI. CDR3 amino acids: CASSPGTSSYEQYF. The CDR3, as DNA: TGTGCCAGCTCACCCGGGACATCCTCCTACGAGCAGTACTTC.

The rearrangement uses TRBV18 and TRBJ1-4, with 7 nucleotides matching TRBD1. This CDR3 contains 13 residues. Germline V gene sequence: CDR1 KGHSH, CDR2 LQKENI. Trimming took 8 bases from V and 4 from J; bases not matched to a gene: 4. The CDR3 spells CASQGQINEKLFF. In DNA, the CDR3 is TGTGCCAGCCAGGGACAGATTAATGAAAAACTGTTTTTT.

Turning to this clone: Other nucleotide sequences from this sample produce the same CDR3. This chain joins TRBV28 and TRBJ1-5, with no clear D. This CDR3 region has 11 residues. Germline CDR1 reads MDHEN; CDR2 reads SYDVKM. Trimming left V 3 bases short and J 4 bases short, with 1 base between. CDR3 sequence (DNA): TGTGCCAGCAGTTTGAATCAGCCCCAGCATTTT. It codes for CASSLNQPQHF. Drawing the rest from reference TRBV28 and TRBJ1-5, the complete variable domain is DVKVTQSSRYLVKRTGEKVFLECVQDMDHENMFWYRQDPGLGLRLIYFSYDVKMKEKGDIPEGYSVSREKKERFSLILESASTNQTSMYLCASSLNQPQHFGDGTRLSIL.

The chain employs TRBV9 and TRBJ2-2; 7 positions agree with TRBD2. Germline CDR1 reads SGDLS; CDR2 reads YYNGEE. The CDR3 covers 15 residues. V gave up 0 bases and J gave up 4 bases; unmatched junction bases: 3. The CDR3 spells CASSVGGRGTGELFF. The CDR3 DNA follows: TGTGCCAGCAGCGTAGGCGGGAGAGGCACCGGGGAGCTGTTTTTT.

This rearrangement joins TRBV5-5 to TRBJ2-1, with 9 bases identical to TRBD2. Germline V CDR1 and CDR2: SGHKS, YYEKEE (reference sequence). The CDR3 loop spans 15 amino acids. The junction had 4 bases not matched to a gene; V was cut back by 2 bases and J by 4 bases. The CDR3 bases are TGTGCCAGCAGCTTTGTAAGCGGGAGGTACAATGAGCAGTTCTTC. The encoded protein is CASSFVSGRYNEQFF.

The chain links TRBV9 to TRBJ1-6; 10 positions match TRBD1. The CDR3 is 15 residues long. V shed 6 bases and J 6 bases; nucleotides not matched to a gene: 6. CDR1 and CDR2 from the germline V gene are SGDLS and YYNGEE. The CDR3 DNA follows: TGTGCCAGCACGAGGGGGGACAGGGGTAATTCACCCCTCCACTTT. Protein product: CASTRGDRGNSPLHF.

The chain is built from TRBV29-1 and TRBJ1-2, with D unclear. CDR1 SQVTM and CDR2 ANQGSEA come from the germline V gene. The CDR3 sequence is 13 residues long. V lost 2 bases to trimming and J lost 3 bases, with 10 bases between them. This CDR3 is CSVERREDYGYTF. CDR3 in DNA: TGCAGCGTTGAAAGGAGGGAGGACTATGGCTACACCTTC.

The CDR3 spells CASSLAVKTDTQYF. For the CDR3, the DNA is TGTGCCAGCAGCTTGGCCGTAAAAACAGATACGCAGTATTTT. V is TRBV5-4 and J is TRBJ2-3; D is unresolved. This CDR3 spans 14 amino acids. V lost 0 bases and J 3 bases, leaving 8 bases between the germline ends. The germline V gene encodes CDR1 SGHNT and CDR2 YYREEE (reference sequence).

This chain connects TRBV7-9 to TRBJ2-1, with 9 bases lining up with TRBD2. The CDR3 loop spans 16 amino acids. The V gene end was trimmed by 5 bases and the J gene end by 5 bases; junction bases not matched to a gene: 10. Germline V lookup: CDR1 SEHNR, CDR2 FQNEAQ (reference sequence). The CDR3 coding sequence is TGTGCCAGCAGCGCAAGGTCTAGCGGGATTGACAATGAGCAGTTCTTC. Amino acids: CASSARSSGIDNEQFF.

The chain recombines TRBV19 with TRBJ1-2; 7 bases are a match to TRBD1. Per the germline V gene, CDR1 is LNHDA and CDR2 is SQIVND (reference sequence). The CDR3 length is 14 residues. The junction had 2 bases not matched to a gene; V was cut back by 3 bases and J by 1 base. The CDR3 region has the DNA TGTGCCAGTAGTATCCAGGGGGATAACTATGGCTACACCTTC. Translating it yields CASSIQGDNYGYTF.

The chain joins TRBV4-1 to TRBJ2-7, with no clear D. The germline CDR1 and CDR2 sequences are MGHRA and YSYEKL. The V gene lost 4 bases and the J gene lost 2 bases, with 15 bases spanning the gap. The CDR3 is 15 amino acids. Here the CDR3 DNA reads TGCGCCAGCAGCCGTTCCCGGAGTACCGCCTACGAGCAGTACTTC. Translation gives CASSRSRSTAYEQYF.